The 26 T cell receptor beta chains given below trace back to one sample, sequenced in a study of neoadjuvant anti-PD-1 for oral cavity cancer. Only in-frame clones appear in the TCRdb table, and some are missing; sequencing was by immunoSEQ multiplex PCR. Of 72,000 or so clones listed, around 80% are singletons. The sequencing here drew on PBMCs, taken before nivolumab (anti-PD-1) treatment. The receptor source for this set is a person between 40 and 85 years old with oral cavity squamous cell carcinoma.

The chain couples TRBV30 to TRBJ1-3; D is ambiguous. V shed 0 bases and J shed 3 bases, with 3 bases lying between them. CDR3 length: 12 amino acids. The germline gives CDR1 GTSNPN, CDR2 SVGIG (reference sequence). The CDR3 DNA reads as TGTGCCTGGAGTGTACTTGGAAACACCATATATTTT. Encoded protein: CAWSVLGNTIYF.

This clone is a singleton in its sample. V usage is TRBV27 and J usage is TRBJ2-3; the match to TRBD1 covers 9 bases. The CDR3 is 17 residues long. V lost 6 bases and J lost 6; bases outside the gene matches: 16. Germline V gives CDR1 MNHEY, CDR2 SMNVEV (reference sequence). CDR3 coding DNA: TGTGCCAGCAGCTCTCGCTACGGACAGGGGCGGATGGATACGCAGTATTTT. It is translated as CASSSRYGQGRMDTQYF.

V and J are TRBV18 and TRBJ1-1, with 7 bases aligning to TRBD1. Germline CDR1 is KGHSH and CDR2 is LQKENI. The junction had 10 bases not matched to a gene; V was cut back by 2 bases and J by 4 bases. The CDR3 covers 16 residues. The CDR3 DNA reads TGTGCCAGCTCACCATCAGACGGGACAGTGAGCACTGAAGCTTTCTTT. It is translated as CASSPSDGTVSTEAFF.

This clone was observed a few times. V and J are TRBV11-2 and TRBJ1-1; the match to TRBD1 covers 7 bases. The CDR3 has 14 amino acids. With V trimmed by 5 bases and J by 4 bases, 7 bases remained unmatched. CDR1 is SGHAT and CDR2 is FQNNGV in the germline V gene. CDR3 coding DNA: TGTGCCAGCAGCCCCCTTGACAGGGTCACTGAAGCTTTCTTT. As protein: CASSPLDRVTEAFF.

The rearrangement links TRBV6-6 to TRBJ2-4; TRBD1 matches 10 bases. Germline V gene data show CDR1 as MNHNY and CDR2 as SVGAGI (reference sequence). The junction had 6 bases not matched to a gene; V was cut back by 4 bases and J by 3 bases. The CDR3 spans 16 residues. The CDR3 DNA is TGTGCCAGCAGTTCAATGACAGGGGGCATCAAAAACATTCAGTACTTC. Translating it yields CASSSMTGGIKNIQYF.

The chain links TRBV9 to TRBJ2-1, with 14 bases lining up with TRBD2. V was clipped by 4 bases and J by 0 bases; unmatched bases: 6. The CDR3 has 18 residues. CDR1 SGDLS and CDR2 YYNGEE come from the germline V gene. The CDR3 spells CASSLGLAGAGSYNEQFF. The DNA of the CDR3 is TGTGCCAGCAGCTTGGGACTAGCGGGGGCCGGCTCCTACAATGAGCAGTTCTTC.

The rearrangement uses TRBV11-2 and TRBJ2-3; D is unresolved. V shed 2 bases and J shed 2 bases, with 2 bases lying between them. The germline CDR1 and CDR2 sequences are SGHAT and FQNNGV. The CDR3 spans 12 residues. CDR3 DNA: TGTGCCAGCAGCTTAACCACAGATACGCAGTATTTT. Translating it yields CASSLTTDTQYF.

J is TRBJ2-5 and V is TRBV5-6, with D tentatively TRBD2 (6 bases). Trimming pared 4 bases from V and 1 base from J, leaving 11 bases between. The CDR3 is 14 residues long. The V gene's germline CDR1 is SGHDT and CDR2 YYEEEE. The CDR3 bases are TGTGCCAGCAGCCCGCCGGGACTCCAAGAGACCCAGTACTTC. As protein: CASSPPGLQETQYF.

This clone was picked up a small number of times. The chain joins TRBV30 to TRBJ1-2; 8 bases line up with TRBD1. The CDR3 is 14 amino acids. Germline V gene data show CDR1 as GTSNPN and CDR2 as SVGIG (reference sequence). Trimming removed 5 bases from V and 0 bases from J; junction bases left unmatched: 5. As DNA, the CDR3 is TGTGCCTGGGACAGGGGACGTTCTAACTATGGCTACACCTTC. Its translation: CAWDRGRSNYGYTF.

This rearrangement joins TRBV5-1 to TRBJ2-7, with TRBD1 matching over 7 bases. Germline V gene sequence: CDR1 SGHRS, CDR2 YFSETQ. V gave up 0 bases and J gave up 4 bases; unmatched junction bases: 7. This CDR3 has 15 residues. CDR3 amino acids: CASSLEGGGWYEQYF. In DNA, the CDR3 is TGCGCCAGCAGCTTGGAAGGGGGCGGATGGTACGAGCAGTACTTC. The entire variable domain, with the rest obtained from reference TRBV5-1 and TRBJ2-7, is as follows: KAGVTQTPRYLIKTRGQQVTLSCSPISGHRSVSWYQQTPGQGLQFLFEYFSETQRNKGNFPGRFSGRQFSNSRSEMNVSTLELGDSALYLCASSLEGGGWYEQYFGPGTRLTVT.

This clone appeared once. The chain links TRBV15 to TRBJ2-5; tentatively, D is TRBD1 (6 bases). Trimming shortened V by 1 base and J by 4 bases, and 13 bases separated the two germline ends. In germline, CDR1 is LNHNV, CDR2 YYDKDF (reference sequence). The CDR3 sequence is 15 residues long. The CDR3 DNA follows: TGTGCCACCAGCAGAGTAGGGGGAAGGGGAGAGACCCAGTACTTC. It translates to CATSRVGGRGETQYF.

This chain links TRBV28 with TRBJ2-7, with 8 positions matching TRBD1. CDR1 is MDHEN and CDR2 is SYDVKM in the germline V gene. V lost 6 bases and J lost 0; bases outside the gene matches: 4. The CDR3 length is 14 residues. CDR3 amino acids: CASSTQGASYEQYF. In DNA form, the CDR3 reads TGTGCCAGCAGCACCCAGGGGGCCTCCTACGAGCAGTACTTC.

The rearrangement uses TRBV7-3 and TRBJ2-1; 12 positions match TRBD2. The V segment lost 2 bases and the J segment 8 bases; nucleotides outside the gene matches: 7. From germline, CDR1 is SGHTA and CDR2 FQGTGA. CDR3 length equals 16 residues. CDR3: CASSLGLAGGIDEQFF. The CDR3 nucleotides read TGTGCCAGCAGCTTAGGGCTAGCGGGAGGGATCGATGAGCAGTTCTTC.

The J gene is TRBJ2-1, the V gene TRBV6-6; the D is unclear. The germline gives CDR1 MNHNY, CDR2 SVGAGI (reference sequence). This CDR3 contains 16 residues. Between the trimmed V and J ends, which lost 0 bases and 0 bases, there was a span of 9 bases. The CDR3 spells CASSYSPLSSYNEQFF. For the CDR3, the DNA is TGTGCCAGCAGTTACTCCCCACTGAGCTCCTACAATGAGCAGTTCTTC.

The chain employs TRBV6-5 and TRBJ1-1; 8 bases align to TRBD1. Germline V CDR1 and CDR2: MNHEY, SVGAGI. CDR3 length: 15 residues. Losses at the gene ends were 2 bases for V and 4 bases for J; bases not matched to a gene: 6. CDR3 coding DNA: TGTGCCAGCAGTTACCATGGACAGGGCGGCACTGAAGCTTTCTTT. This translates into CASSYHGQGGTEAFF.

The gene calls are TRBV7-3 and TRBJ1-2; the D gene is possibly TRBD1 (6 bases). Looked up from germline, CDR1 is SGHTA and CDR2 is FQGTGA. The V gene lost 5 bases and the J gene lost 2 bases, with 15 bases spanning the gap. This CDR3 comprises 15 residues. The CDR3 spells CASSPNRDTNYGYTF. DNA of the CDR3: TGTGCCAGCAGCCCGAACCGGGACACGAACTATGGCTACACCTTC.

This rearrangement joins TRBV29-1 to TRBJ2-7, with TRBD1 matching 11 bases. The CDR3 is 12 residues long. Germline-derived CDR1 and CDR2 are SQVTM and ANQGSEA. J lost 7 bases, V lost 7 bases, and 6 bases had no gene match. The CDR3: CSAGQGAAEQYF. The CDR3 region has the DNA TGCAGCGCCGGACAGGGGGCGGCAGAGCAGTACTTC.

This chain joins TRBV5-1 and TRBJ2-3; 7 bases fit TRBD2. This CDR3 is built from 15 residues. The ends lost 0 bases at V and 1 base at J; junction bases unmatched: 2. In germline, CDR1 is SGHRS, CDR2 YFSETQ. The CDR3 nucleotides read TGCGCCAGCAGCTTGGGGCTAGCGGGCACAGATACGCAGTATTTT. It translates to CASSLGLAGTDTQYF.

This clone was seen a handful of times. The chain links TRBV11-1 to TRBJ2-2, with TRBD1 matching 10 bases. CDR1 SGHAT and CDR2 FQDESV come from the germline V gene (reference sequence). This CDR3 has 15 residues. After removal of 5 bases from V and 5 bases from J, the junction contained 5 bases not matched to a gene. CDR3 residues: CASSPRQGATGELFF. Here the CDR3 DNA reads TGTGCCAGCAGCCCTCGACAGGGGGCTACCGGGGAGCTGTTTTTT.

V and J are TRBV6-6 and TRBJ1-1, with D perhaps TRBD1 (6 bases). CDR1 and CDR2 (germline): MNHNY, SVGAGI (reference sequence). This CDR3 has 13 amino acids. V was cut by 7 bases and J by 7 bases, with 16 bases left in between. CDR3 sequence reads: CASINRVKVEAFF. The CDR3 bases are TGTGCCAGCATCAACAGGGTAAAGGTTGAAGCTTTCTTT.

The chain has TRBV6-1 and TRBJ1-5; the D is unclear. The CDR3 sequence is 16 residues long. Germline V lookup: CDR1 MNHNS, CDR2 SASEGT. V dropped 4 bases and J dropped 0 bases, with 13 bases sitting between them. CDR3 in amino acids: CASSAGAGISNQPQHF. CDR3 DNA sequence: TGTGCCAGCAGTGCCGGCGCAGGTATTAGCAATCAGCCCCAGCATTTT.

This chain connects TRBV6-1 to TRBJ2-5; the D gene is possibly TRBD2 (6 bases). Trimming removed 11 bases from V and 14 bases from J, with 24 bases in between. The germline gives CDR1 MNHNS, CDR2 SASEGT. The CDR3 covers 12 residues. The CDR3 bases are TGTGCCGCATACATACAAGGCGGGACGTTTTACTTC. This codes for CAAYIQGGTFYF.

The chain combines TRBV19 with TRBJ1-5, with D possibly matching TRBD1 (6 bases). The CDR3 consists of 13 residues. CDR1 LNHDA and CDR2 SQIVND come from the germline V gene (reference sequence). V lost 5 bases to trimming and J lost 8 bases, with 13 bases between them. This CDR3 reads CASSGGGGEPQHF. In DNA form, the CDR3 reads TGTGCCAGTAGTGGTGGGGGCGGCGAGCCCCAGCATTTT.

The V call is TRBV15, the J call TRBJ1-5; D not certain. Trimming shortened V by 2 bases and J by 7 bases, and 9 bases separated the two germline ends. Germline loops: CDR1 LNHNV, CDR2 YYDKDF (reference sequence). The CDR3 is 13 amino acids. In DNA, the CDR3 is TGTGCCACCAGCAGACTGAGGGAACAGCCCCAGCATTTT. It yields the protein CATSRLREQPQHF.

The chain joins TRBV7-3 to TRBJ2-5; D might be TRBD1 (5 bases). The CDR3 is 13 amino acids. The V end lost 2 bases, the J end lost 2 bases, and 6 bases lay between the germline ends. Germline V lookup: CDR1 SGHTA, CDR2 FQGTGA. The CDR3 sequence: CASSLDRQETQYF. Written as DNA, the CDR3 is TGTGCCAGCAGCTTAGACAGACAAGAGACCCAGTACTTC. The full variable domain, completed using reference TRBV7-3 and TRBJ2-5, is GAGVSQTPSNKVTEKGKYVELRCDPISGHTALYWYRQSLGQGPEFLIYFQGTGAADDSGLPNDRFFAVRPEGSVSTLKIQRTERGDSAVYLCASSLDRQETQYFGPGTRLLVL.

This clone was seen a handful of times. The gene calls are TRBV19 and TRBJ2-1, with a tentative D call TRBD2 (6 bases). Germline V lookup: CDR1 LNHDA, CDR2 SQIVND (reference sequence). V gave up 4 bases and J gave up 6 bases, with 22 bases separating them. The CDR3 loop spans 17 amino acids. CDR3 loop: CASSTYLLRRAGNEQFF. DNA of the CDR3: TGTGCCAGTAGTACGTACCTTCTGCGGAGGGCGGGCAATGAGCAGTTCTTC.